These 2 T cell receptor beta chains share one sample of origin, sequenced in a study of technical replicates of blood from a handful of donors. TCRdb's copy holds only in-frame clones and misses some; the assay was immunoSEQ multiplex PCR. The sample records roughly 60,000 clones, 80% to 90% being singletons. Source material: PBMCs. These receptors all come from a human donor in good health. Some clones in this sample may be carry-over from other donors' samples.

The V gene is TRBV7-9, the J gene TRBJ2-1; 8 bases fit TRBD1. Germline V gene data show CDR1 as SEHNR and CDR2 as FQNEAQ (reference sequence). V dropped 4 bases and J dropped 2; count of bases not matched to a gene: 7. The CDR3 is 16 residues long. This CDR3 reads CASSSGAGGAYNEQFF. DNA of the CDR3: TGTGCCAGCAGCTCCGGGGCAGGGGGCGCCTACAATGAGCAGTTCTTC.

V usage is TRBV4-3 and J usage is TRBJ2-7, with a possible D match to TRBD1 (5 bases). CDR1 is LGHNA, CDR2 YSLEER, per germline. V dropped 0 bases and J dropped 2 bases, with 11 bases sitting between them. There are 15 residues in the CDR3. Here the CDR3 DNA reads TGCGCCAGCAGCCAAGACAGGGCAGCTACCTACGAGCAGTACTTC. Its translation is CASSQDRAATYEQYF.